This TCR beta chain was documented in a study of cytomegalovirus exposure and HLA in healthy donors. A multiplex PCR was run with 60 Vbeta primers and 13 Jbeta primers. Generated by immunoSEQ multiplex PCR, the TCRdb table keeps only in-frame clones and is missing some. This table holds about 110,000 clones, roughly 73% found once. The germline V gene has CDR1 SGHDT and CDR2 YYEEEE. Trimming stripped 1 base from V and 6 bases from J, with 12 bases between. This CDR3 is 14 amino acids long. Sequencing used PBMCs. The TCR was taken from a man aged 40-50 years in good health and CMV-seronegative. The chain employs TRBV5-6 and TRBJ2-3; D unclear. In nucleotides, the CDR3 is TGTGCCAGCAGCTTGCCCGTACACCTGGATACGCAGTATTTT. Amino acid sequence: CASSLPVHLDTQYF. Variable domain in full (rest from reference TRBV5-6 and TRBJ2-3): DAGVTQSPTHLIKTRGQQVTLRCSPKSGHDTVSWYQQALGQGPQFIFQYYEEEERQRGNFPDRFSGHQFPNYSSELNVNALLLGDSALYLCASSLPVHLDTQYFGPGTRLTVL.